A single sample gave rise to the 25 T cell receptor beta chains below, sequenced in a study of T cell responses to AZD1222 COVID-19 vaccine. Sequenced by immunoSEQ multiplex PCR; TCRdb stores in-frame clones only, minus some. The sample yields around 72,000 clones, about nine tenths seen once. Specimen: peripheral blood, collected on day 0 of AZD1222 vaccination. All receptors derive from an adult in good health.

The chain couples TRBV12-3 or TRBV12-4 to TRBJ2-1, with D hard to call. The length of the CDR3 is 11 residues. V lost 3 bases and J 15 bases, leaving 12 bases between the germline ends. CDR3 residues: CASSFVSGLFF. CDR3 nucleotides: TGTGCCAGCAGTTTTGTTTCAGGCCTGTTCTTC.

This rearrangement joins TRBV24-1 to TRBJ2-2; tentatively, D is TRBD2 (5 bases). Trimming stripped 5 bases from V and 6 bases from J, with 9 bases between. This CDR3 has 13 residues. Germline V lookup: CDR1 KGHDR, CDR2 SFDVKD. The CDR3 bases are TGTGCCACCAGTGGAGGGAAGGCCGGGGAGCTGTTTTTT. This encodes CATSGGKAGELFF.

The chain's CDR3 is CASGLAGLGGYTF. CDR3 DNA: TGTGCTAGTGGTTTGGCCGGCTTAGGTGGCTACACCTTC. This chain uses TRBV12-5 with TRBJ1-2; D uncertain. CDR1 is LGHNT and CDR2 is FRNRAP in the germline V gene. The CDR3 is 13 amino acids. Between the trimmed V and J ends, which lost 1 base and 7 bases, there was a span of 10 bases.

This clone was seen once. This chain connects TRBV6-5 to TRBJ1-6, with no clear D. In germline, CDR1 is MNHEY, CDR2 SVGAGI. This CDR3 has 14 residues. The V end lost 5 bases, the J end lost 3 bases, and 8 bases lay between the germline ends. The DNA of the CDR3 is TGTGCCAGCAGTCCACCGGACTATAATTCACCCCTCCACTTT. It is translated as CASSPPDYNSPLHF.

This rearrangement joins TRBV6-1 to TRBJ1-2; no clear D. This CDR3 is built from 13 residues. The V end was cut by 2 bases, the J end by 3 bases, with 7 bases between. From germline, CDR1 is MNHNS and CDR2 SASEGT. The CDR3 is CASSEYQHYGYTF. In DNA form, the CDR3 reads TGTGCCAGCAGTGAATACCAGCACTATGGCTACACCTTC.

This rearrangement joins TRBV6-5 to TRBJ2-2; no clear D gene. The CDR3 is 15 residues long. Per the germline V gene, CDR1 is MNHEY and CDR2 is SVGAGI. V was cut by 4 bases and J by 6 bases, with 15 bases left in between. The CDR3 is CASSSSAGVAGELFF. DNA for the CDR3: TGTGCCAGCAGTTCGTCAGCAGGTGTCGCCGGGGAGCTGTTTTTT.

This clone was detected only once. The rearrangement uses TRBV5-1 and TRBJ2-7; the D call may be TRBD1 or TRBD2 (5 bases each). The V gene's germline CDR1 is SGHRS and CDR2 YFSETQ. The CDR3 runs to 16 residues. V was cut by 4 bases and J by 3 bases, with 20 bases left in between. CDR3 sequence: CASSLGVTDGLYEQYF. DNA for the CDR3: TGCGCCAGCAGCCTGGGGGTAACAGACGGACTCTACGAGCAGTACTTC.

CDR3 protein: CSVDDRDLNTEAFF. The CDR3 DNA is TGCAGCGTTGATGACAGGGACCTGAACACTGAAGCTTTCTTT. The chain combines TRBV29-1 with TRBJ1-1; 7 nucleotides line up with TRBD1. The V and J ends lost 3 bases and 0 bases, in that order; junction bases with no gene match: 4. CDR3 size: 14 residues. In germline, CDR1 is SQVTM, CDR2 ANQGSEA.

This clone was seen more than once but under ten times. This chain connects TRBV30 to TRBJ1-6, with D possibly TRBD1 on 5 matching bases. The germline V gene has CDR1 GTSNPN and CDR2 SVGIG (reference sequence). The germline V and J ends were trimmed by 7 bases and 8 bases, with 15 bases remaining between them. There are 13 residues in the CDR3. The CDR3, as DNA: TGTGCCTCCAAGGGGAGTATGGATTCACCCCTCCACTTT. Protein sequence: CASKGSMDSPLHF.

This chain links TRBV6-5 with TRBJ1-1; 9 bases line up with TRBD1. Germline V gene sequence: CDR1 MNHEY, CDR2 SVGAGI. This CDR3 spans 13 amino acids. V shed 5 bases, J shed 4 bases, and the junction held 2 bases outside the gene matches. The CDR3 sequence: CASSRTGATEAFF. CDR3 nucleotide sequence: TGTGCCAGCAGTCGGACAGGGGCCACTGAAGCTTTCTTT.

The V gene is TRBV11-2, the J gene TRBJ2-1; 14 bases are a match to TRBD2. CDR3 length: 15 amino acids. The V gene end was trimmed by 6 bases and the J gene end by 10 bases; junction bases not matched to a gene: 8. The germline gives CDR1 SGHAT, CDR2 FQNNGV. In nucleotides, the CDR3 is TGTGCCAGCAGGCGGACTAGCGGGGGGCCCTGGGAGCAGTTCTTC. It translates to CASRRTSGGPWEQFF.

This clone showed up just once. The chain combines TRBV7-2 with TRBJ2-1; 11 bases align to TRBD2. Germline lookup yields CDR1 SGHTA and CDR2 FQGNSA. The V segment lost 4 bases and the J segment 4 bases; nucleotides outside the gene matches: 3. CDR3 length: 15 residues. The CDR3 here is CASSSGLAVYNEQFF. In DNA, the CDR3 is TGTGCCAGCAGCTCGGGACTAGCGGTTTACAATGAGCAGTTCTTC.

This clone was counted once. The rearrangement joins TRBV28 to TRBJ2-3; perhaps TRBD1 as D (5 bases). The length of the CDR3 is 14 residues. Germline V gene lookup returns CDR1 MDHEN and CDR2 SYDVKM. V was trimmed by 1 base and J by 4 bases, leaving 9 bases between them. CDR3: CASSLLQGADTQYF. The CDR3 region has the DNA TGTGCCAGCAGTTTATTGCAGGGTGCAGATACGCAGTATTTT.

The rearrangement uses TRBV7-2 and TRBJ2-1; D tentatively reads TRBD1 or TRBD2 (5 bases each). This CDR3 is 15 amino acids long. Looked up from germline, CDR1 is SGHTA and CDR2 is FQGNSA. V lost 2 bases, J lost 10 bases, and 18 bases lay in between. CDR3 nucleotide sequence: TGTGCCAGCAGCTTACTCCGGGACGCCTCCCTCGAGCAGTTCTTC. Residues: CASSLLRDASLEQFF.

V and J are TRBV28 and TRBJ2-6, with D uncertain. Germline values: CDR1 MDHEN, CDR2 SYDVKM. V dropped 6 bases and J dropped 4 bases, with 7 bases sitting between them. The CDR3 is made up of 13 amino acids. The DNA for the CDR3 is TGTGCCAGCAGCCCCACGGGGGCCAACGTCCTGACTTTC. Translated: CASSPTGANVLTF.

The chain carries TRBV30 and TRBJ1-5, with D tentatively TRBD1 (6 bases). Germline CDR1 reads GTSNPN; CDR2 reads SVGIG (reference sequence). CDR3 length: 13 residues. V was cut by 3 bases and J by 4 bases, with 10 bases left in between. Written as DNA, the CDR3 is TGTGCCTGGAGGGACAGTGAGAATCAGCCCCAGCATTTT. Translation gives CAWRDSENQPQHF.

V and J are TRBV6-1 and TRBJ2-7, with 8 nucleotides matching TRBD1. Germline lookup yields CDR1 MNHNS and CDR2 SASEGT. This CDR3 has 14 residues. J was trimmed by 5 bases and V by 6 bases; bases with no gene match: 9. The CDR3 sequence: CASRPGQGLNEQYF. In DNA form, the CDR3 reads TGTGCCAGCAGACCTGGACAGGGTCTCAACGAGCAGTACTTC.

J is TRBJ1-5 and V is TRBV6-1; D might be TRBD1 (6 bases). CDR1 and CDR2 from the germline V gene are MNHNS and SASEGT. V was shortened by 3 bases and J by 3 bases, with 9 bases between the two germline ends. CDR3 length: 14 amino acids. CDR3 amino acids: CASSDAGDNQPQHF. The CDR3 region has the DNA TGTGCCAGCAGTGATGCAGGGGACAATCAGCCCCAGCATTTT.

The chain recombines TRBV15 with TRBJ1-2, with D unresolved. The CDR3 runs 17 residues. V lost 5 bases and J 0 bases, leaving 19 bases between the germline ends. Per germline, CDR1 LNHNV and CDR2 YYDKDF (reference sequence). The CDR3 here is CATSSRPLATSNYGYTF. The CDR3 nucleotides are TGTGCCACCAGCTCAAGACCCCTTGCCACATCTAACTATGGCTACACCTTC.

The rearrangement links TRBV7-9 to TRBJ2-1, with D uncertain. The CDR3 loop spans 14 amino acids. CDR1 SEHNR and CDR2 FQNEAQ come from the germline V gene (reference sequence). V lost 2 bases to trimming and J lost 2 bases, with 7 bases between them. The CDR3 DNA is TGTGCCAGCAGCTTAAGCTCAGCCTACAATGAGCAGTTCTTC. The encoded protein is CASSLSSAYNEQFF.

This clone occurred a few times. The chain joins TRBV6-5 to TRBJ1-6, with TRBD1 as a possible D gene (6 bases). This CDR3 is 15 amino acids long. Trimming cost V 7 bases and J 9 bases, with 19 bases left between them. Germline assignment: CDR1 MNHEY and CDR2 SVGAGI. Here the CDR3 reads CASTMDSPVVSPLHF. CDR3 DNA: TGTGCCAGCACTATGGACAGCCCCGTGGTTTCACCCCTCCACTTT.

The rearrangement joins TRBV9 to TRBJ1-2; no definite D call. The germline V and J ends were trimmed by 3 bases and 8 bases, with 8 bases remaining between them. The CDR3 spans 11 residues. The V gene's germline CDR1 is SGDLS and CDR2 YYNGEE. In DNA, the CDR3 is TGTGCCAGCAGCGGGACTCGGGGCTACACCTTC. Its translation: CASSGTRGYTF.

This CDR3 is CASTQGPEAFF. The CDR3 coding sequence is TGTGCCAGTACACAGGGCCCTGAAGCTTTCTTT. This rearrangement joins TRBV19 to TRBJ1-1; tentatively, D is TRBD1 (6 bases). V lost 7 bases to trimming and J lost 6 bases, with 9 bases between them. CDR3 length: 11 residues. Germline assignment: CDR1 LNHDA and CDR2 SQIVND (reference sequence).

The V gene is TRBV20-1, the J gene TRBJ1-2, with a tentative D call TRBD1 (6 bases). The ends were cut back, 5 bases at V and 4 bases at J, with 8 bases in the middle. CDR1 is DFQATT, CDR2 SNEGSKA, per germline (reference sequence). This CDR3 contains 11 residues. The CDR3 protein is CSAGGGYGYTF. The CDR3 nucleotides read TGCAGTGCTGGAGGGGGCTATGGCTACACCTTC.

Here the CDR3 reads CASRSFPPRSYEQYF. The CDR3 region has the DNA TGCGCCAGCAGATCCTTCCCTCCGAGGTCCTACGAGCAGTACTTC. The V gene is TRBV23-1, the J gene TRBJ2-7, with D hard to call. TRBV23-1 is recorded as an ORF, its role being uncertain. The CDR3 covers 15 residues. V shed 6 bases and J shed 1 base, with 16 bases lying between them.